Below are 9 T cell receptor beta chains sequenced from a single sample in a study of cytomegalovirus exposure and HLA in healthy donors. TCRdb's copy holds only in-frame clones and misses some; the assay was immunoSEQ multiplex PCR. Here the sample spans more than 95,000 clones, about 94% being singletons. Sequencing was carried out using PBMCs. These receptors came from a woman aged 18-29 years in good health and CMV-seronegative.

The chain uses TRBV5-6 and TRBJ2-1; possibly TRBD2 for D (5 bases). The CDR3 extends over 12 amino acids. V was shortened by 6 bases and J by 7 bases, with 11 bases between the two germline ends. Germline CDR1 reads SGHDT; CDR2 reads YYEEEE. CDR3 DNA sequence: TGTGCCAGCATCTCCCCGGGGAATGAGCAGTTCTTC. Translated: CASISPGNEQFF.

V usage is TRBV5-1 and J usage is TRBJ2-5, with TRBD2 identical over 9 bases. Germline V gene lookup returns CDR1 SGHRS and CDR2 YFSETQ. The CDR3 runs to 16 residues. J was trimmed by 1 base and V by 0 bases; bases with no gene match: 4. This CDR3 is CASSLGASGTQETQYF. CDR3 sequence (DNA): TGCGCCAGCAGCTTGGGGGCTAGCGGGACCCAAGAGACCCAGTACTTC.

The chain uses TRBV19 and TRBJ2-1, with 11 bases that match TRBD2. CDR3 length: 18 amino acids. The V and J ends lost 6 bases and 8 bases, in that order; junction bases with no gene match: 18. The germline CDR1 and CDR2 sequences are LNHDA and SQIVND (reference sequence). The CDR3 DNA reads TGTGCCAGTAGCGAACGAAGGAGACTAGCGGGGAAGAGGTATGAGCAGTTCTTC. Amino acid sequence: CASSERRRLAGKRYEQFF.

This chain uses TRBV5-6 with TRBJ2-1; 12 nucleotides match TRBD2. CDR1 SGHDT and CDR2 YYEEEE come from the germline V gene. The CDR3 is 18 residues long. Trimming at V came to 8 bases and at J to 3 bases, leaving 15 bases not matched to a gene. CDR3 loop: CASLSVRTSGDHYNEQFF. DNA for the CDR3: TGTGCCAGTCTCAGTGTTCGGACTAGCGGGGATCACTACAATGAGCAGTTCTTC.

The chain links TRBV7-9 to TRBJ2-2, with TRBD2 identical over 14 bases. The CDR3 is made up of 17 amino acids. V shed 5 bases, J shed 4 bases, and the junction held 6 bases outside the gene matches. The germline CDR1 and CDR2 sequences are SEHNR and FQNEAQ (reference sequence). The CDR3 is CASSPGTSGRGTGELFF. For the CDR3, the DNA is TGTGCCAGCAGCCCCGGGACTAGCGGGAGAGGCACCGGGGAGCTGTTTTTT.

This rearrangement joins TRBV9 to TRBJ2-7; 7 nucleotides agree with TRBD1. CDR1 is SGDLS and CDR2 is YYNGEE in the germline V gene. The length of the CDR3 is 16 residues. V was pared by 3 bases and J by 6 bases, with 15 bases of the junction left unmatched. The CDR3 sequence is CASSADYGTEGFEQYF. DNA for the CDR3: TGTGCCAGCAGCGCCGATTACGGGACAGAGGGTTTCGAGCAGTACTTC. Filled out from reference TRBV9 and TRBJ2-7, the complete variable domain reads DSGVTQTPKHLITATGQRVTLRCSPRSGDLSVYWYQQSLDQGLQFLIQYYNGEERAKGNILERFSAQQFPDLHSELNLSSLELGDSALYFCASSADYGTEGFEQYFGPGTRLTVT.

J is TRBJ1-1 and V is TRBV11-2; D remains unclear. CDR3 size: 12 residues. CDR1 and CDR2 (germline): SGHAT, FQNNGV. Trimming removed 7 bases at V and 5 bases at J, with 11 bases between. The CDR3 DNA follows: TGTGCCAGCATGGGCCTCAGGACTGAAGCTTTCTTT. Its translation: CASMGLRTEAFF.

This chain uses TRBV7-9 with TRBJ2-4; 9 bases match TRBD1. Trimming removed 5 bases from V and 6 bases from J; junction bases left unmatched: 14. This CDR3 is 17 amino acids long. Germline CDR1 and CDR2: SEHNR and FQNEAQ (reference sequence). CDR3 sequence: CASSPTTGGLGGNIQYF. In DNA form, the CDR3 reads TGTGCCAGCAGCCCTACGACAGGGGGTTTGGGGGGAAACATTCAGTACTTC.

The V call is TRBV25-1, the J call TRBJ2-5; no clear D. There are 12 residues in the CDR3. The germline CDR1 and CDR2 sequences are MGHDK and SYGVNS. With 7 bases removed from V and 8 bases from J, the gap between germline ends came to 14 bases. CDR3 residues: CASMGHALTQYF. For the CDR3, the DNA is TGTGCCAGCATGGGCCACGCGCTCACCCAGTACTTC. Using reference TRBV25-1 and TRBJ2-5 for the parts outside the CDR3, the full variable domain is EADIYQTPRYLVIGTGKKITLECSQTMGHDKMYWYQQDPGMELHLIHYSYGVNSTEKGDLSSESTVSRIRTEHFPLTLESARPSHTSQYLCASMGHALTQYFGPGTRLLVL.